Below, 10 T cell receptor beta chains from the same sample are listed, as sequenced in a study of long-term antiretroviral therapy in people with HIV. Researchers ran immunoSEQ v3.0 at survey level. Profiling relied on immunoSEQ multiplex PCR, and the TCRdb table lists in-frame clones only, not all of them. The repertoire holds about 40,000 clones, with less than 90% as singletons. Sequenced here: unsorted PBMCs, sampled 1.2 years after starting antiretroviral therapy. These receptors all stem from a woman aged 50 to 65 with HIV.

This rearrangement joins TRBV6-5 to TRBJ2-7, with a weak D call TRBD2 (6 bases). The length of the CDR3 is 14 residues. The V end lost 2 bases, the J end lost 4 bases, and 12 bases lay between the germline ends. Per the germline V gene, CDR1 is MNHEY and CDR2 is SVGAGI. The CDR3 region is CASSYRPEGYEQYF. DNA of the CDR3: TGTGCCAGCAGTTACAGGCCGGAGGGGTACGAGCAGTACTTC.

V is TRBV6-5 and J is TRBJ2-6; a weak D match, TRBD1 (5 bases). The germline V gene encodes CDR1 MNHEY and CDR2 SVGAGI. The CDR3 extends over 15 amino acids. Trimming shortened V by 6 bases and J by 4 bases, and 13 bases separated the two germline ends. CDR3 in DNA: TGTGCCAGCAGCAAGGGGATTCCAGGGGCCAACGTCCTGACTTTC. This sequence encodes CASSKGIPGANVLTF.

V gene TRBV7-2 combines with J gene TRBJ1-2; 7 bases fit TRBD1. Trimming took 1 base from V and 3 from J; bases not matched to a gene: 5. Germline values: CDR1 SGHTA, CDR2 FQGNSA. The CDR3 sequence is 15 residues long. The CDR3 bases are TGTGCCAGCAGCTTAGGACCCGGGACAGACTATGGCTACACCTTC. Translating gives CASSLGPGTDYGYTF. Looking up the rest from reference TRBV7-2 and TRBJ1-2 gives the full variable domain: GAGVSQSPSNKVTEKGKDVELRCDPISGHTALYWYRQSLGQGLEFLIYFQGNSAPDKSGLPSDRFSAERTGGSVSTLTIQRTQQEDSAVYLCASSLGPGTDYGYTFGSGTRLTVV.

The chain is built from TRBV15 and TRBJ2-1; 8 bases agree with TRBD1. V shed 1 base, J shed 5 bases, and the junction held 4 bases outside the gene matches. The length of the CDR3 is 15 residues. CDR1 and CDR2 (germline): LNHNV, YYDKDF (reference sequence). CDR3 nucleotides: TGTGCCACCAGCAGAGTGCAGGGGGCGAACAATGAGCAGTTCTTC. This translates into CATSRVQGANNEQFF.

V and J are TRBV7-9 and TRBJ2-1, with 16 bases aligning to TRBD2. In germline, CDR1 is SEHNR, CDR2 FQNEAQ (reference sequence). The CDR3 has 17 residues. V dropped 5 bases and J dropped 0; count of bases not matched to a gene: 1. The CDR3 coding sequence is TGTGCCAGCAGCGGGACTAGCGGGGGGGCCTCCTACAATGAGCAGTTCTTC. Amino acids: CASSGTSGGASYNEQFF.

The chain employs TRBV6-1 and TRBJ1-1; a possible D gene is TRBD1 (5 bases). V shed 4 bases and J shed 1 base, with 10 bases lying between them. This CDR3 contains 14 residues. Germline assignment: CDR1 MNHNS and CDR2 SASEGT. CDR3 in DNA: TGTGCCAGCAGTGGGCAGGGTACGAACACTGAAGCTTTCTTT. Translation: CASSGQGTNTEAFF.

The rearrangement links TRBV30 to TRBJ1-1, with D perhaps TRBD1 (6 bases). CDR1 is GTSNPN, CDR2 SVGIG, per germline (reference sequence). V lost 5 bases and J lost 5, with 15 bases in between. The CDR3 is made up of 13 amino acids. The CDR3 nucleotides are TGTGCCTGGGGGAGACAGGATAGAACTGAAGCTTTCTTT. Protein sequence: CAWGRQDRTEAFF.

The chain recombines TRBV18 with TRBJ1-2; 7 bases are a match to TRBD1. CDR1 and CDR2 (germline): KGHSH, LQKENI. The CDR3 has 14 residues. V dropped 2 bases and J dropped 8; count of bases not matched to a gene: 8. The CDR3 region is CASSPGTAAGGYTF. The CDR3 DNA follows: TGTGCCAGCTCACCAGGGACAGCAGCCGGGGGCTACACCTTC.

J is TRBJ2-7 and V is TRBV12-5; the match to TRBD2 covers 11 bases. CDR3 length: 23 residues. The junction had 29 bases not matched to a gene; V was cut back by 1 base and J by 6 bases. Germline V lookup: CDR1 LGHNT, CDR2 FRNRAP. The CDR3: CASGLDGAGAAGNSGGAPSEQYF. DNA of the CDR3: TGTGCTAGTGGTTTGGACGGTGCGGGTGCGGCAGGGAATAGCGGGGGGGCCCCCAGCGAGCAGTACTTC.

The rearrangement joins TRBV19 to TRBJ1-1; no reliable D call. The CDR3 loop spans 13 amino acids. Trimming cost V 6 bases and J 4 bases, with 12 bases left between them. Germline-derived CDR1 and CDR2 are LNHDA and SQIVND (reference sequence). CDR3 residues: CASSSGRATEAFF. For the CDR3, the DNA is TGTGCCAGTAGCAGCGGACGGGCCACTGAAGCTTTCTTT.